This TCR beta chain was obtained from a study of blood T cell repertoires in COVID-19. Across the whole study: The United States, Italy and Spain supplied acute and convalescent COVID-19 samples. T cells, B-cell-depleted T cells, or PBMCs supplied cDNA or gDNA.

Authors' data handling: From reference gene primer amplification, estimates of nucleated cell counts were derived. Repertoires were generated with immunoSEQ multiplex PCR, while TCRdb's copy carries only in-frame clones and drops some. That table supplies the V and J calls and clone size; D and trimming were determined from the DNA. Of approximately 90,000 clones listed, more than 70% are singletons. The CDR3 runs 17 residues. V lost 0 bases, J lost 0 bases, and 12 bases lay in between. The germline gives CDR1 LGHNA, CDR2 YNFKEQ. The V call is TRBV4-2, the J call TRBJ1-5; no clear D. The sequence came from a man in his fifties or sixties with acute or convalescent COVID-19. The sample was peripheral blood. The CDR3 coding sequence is TGTGCCAGCAGCCAAGATTCCCCCATCAATAGCAATCAGCCCCAGCATTTT. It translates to CASSQDSPINSNQPQHF.